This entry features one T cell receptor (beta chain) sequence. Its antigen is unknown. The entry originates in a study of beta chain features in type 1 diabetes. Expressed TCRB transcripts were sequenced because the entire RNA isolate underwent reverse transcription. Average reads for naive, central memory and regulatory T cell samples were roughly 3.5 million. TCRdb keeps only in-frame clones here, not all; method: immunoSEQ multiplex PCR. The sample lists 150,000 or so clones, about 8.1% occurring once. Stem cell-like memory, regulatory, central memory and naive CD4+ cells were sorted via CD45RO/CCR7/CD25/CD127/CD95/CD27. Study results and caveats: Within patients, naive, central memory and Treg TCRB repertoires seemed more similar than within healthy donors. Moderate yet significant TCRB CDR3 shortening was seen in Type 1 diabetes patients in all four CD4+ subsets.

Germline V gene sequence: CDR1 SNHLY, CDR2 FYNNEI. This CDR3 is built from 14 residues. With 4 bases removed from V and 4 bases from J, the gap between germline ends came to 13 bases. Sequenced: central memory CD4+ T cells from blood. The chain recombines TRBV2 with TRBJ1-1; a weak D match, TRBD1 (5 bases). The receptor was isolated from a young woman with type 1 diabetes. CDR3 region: CASSGSLGGTEAFF. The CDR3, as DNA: TGTGCCAGCAGTGGGAGCCTCGGGGGCACTGAAGCTTTCTTT.